This TCR beta chain was obtained from a study of cytomegalovirus exposure and HLA in healthy donors. The V end lost 5 bases, the J end lost 5 bases, and 13 bases lay between the germline ends. CDR1 LNHDA and CDR2 SQIVND come from the germline V gene (reference sequence). The CDR3 covers 15 residues. The PCR made use of 60 Vbeta and 13 Jbeta primers. Profiled with immunoSEQ multiplex PCR; TCRdb holds only in-frame clones, not every one. Here the sample spans some 120,000 clones, roughly 17% being singletons. Details on this clone: The antigen is not known.

General study results and limits: Cytomegalovirus status was reportedly diagnosed by the classifier with high sensitivity and specificity. Some V segments, TRBV6-2 and TRBV6-3 among them, were indistinguishable and were therefore excluded.

What was sequenced was PBMCs. The origin of this receptor is a female donor in good health and CMV-seropositive. V gene TRBV19 combines with J gene TRBJ2-6, with D perhaps TRBD2 (5 bases). The CDR3 region is CASSAGLRRANVLTF. The CDR3 coding sequence is TGTGCCAGTAGTGCAGGACTTCGTAGGGCCAACGTCCTGACTTTC.